This T cell receptor (beta chain) appears in the sequencing data of a study of blood T cell repertoires in COVID-19. Study-wide context: Both acute and convalescent COVID-19 samples were obtained from the United States, Italy and Spain. Sample material is recorded as cDNA or gDNA derived from T cells, B-cell-depleted T cells, or PBMCs.

Germline-derived CDR1 and CDR2 are LNHDA and SQIVND (reference sequence). Trimming removed 5 bases at V and 0 bases at J, with 14 bases between. CDR3 size: 16 residues. TCRdb's table, derived via immunoSEQ multiplex PCR, lists solely in-frame clones and lacks some. Among approximately 180,000 clones, approximately 83% were seen once, and the ten largest hold 6.5% to 8.5%. The Seattle patients joined while their infection was active and were tracked longitudinally afterward. The chain recombines TRBV19 with TRBJ1-3; D may be TRBD1 (6 bases). This sequence originates from a woman aged 40 to 55 with COVID-19, enrolled during active disease. Sequencing input: peripheral blood. Here the CDR3 DNA reads TGTGCCAGTAGTGCATGGGGGGGCGCCTCTGGAAACACCATATATTTT. It encodes CASSAWGGASGNTIYF.